In this sample, the clone carrying this TCR beta chain turned up a few times. This CDR3 has 16 amino acids. Germline loops: CDR1 SNHLY, CDR2 FYNNEI. V gave up 5 bases and J gave up 0 bases, with 13 bases separating them. TCRdb independently ran MiXCR on the 5' RACE reads; one entry per CDR3 protein. The sample lists more than 300,000 distinct CDR3 sequences, approximately 22% seen once, with roughly a fifth in the top ten. This sample is drawn from a study of T-cell memory formation after mild COVID-19. Sequencing was done on a sample of PBMCs or a T cell subset sorted from them (not recorded which). The TCR comes from a man aged 18 to 35 who had mild COVID-19 (a few samples of this study predate the infection). Cell type and time point are not known. The chain couples TRBV2 to TRBJ2-2; D is unclear. The CDR3 DNA is TGTGCCAGCAGTCGGCTCCTGACGGCGAACACCGGGGAGCTGTTTTTT. Its protein product is CASSRLLTANTGELFF.